Listed below are T cell receptor beta chains from one sample, sequenced in a study of cytomegalovirus exposure and HLA in healthy donors. Repertoires were generated with immunoSEQ multiplex PCR, while TCRdb's copy carries only in-frame clones and drops some. The sample consists of some 210,000 clones, more than 75% of them appearing once. The sequencing sample was made of PBMCs. All receptors derive from a woman in her late teens or twenties in good health and CMV-seropositive. Both conserved end residues are part of each CDR3. Each record gives: CDR3 protein, CDR3 DNA, V gene, J gene, D gene, clone size. The D gene is left open where the match is weak. A clone size is listed for some rows: how often the clone was seen (once, few, many), or a class if it is expanded.

CASTRRGWAANSYNEQFF	TGTGCCAGCACCCGAAGGGGCTGGGCAGCTAACTCCTACAATGAGCAGTTCTTC	TRBV7-9	TRBJ2-1	.	.
CASSSGLAGGYEQYF	TGTGCCAGCAGTTCCGGACTAGCGGGAGGGTACGAGCAGTACTTC	TRBV2	TRBJ2-7	TRBD2	.
CASSQGDRAGYEQYF	TGCGCCAGCAGCCAGGGGGACAGGGCCGGCTACGAGCAGTACTTC	TRBV4-1	TRBJ2-7	TRBD1	.
CASSLLQILYEQYF	TGTGCCAGCAGCTTGTTACAGATCCTCTACGAGCAGTACTTC	TRBV5-5	TRBJ2-7	.	.
CASSLSRVGSTDTQYF	TGTGCCAGCAGTTTATCTCGGGTAGGAAGCACAGATACGCAGTATTTT	TRBV27	TRBJ2-3	.	.
CSLDRRGELFF	TGCAGCCTTGACCGGAGGGGGGAGCTGTTTTTT	TRBV20-1	TRBJ2-2	.	.
CASSEFRGGSQETQYF	TGTGCCAGCAGTGAATTCCGGGGGGGATCCCAAGAGACCCAGTACTTC	TRBV2	TRBJ2-5	TRBD2	.
CASRVPTSSGSYKYF	TGTGCCAGCAGAGTCCCGACCTCTAGCGGGAGTTATAAGTACTTC	TRBV28	TRBJ2-7	TRBD2	.
CAWKWGDNTEAFF	TGTGCCTGGAAATGGGGCGATAACACTGAAGCTTTCTTT	TRBV30	TRBJ1-1	.	.
CASSLRSGDGSYEQYF	TGTGCCAGCAGCTTAAGGAGCGGGGACGGTTCCTACGAGCAGTACTTC	TRBV11-2	TRBJ2-7	TRBD2	.
CASSLRGGHTYEQYF	TGTGCCAGCAGTTTAAGAGGGGGCCACACCTACGAGCAGTACTTC	TRBV27	TRBJ2-7	TRBD1	.
CASSDREGNTGELFF	TGTGCCAGCAGCGATCGGGAGGGAAATACCGGGGAGCTGTTTTTT	TRBV11-3	TRBJ2-2	TRBD2	once
CAISESEGQGAEKLFF	TGTGCCATCAGTGAGTCTGAAGGACAGGGGGCTGAAAAACTGTTTTTT	TRBV10-3	TRBJ1-4	TRBD1	once
CASSSWGGSGYGYTF	TGTGCCAGCAGCTCCTGGGGGGGAAGTGGCTATGGCTACACCTTC	TRBV7-8	TRBJ1-2	.	.
CASRRTGETYGYTF	TGTGCCAGTAGACGGACAGGGGAAACCTATGGCTACACCTTC	TRBV19	TRBJ1-2	TRBD1	.
CASSLVGGGTEAFF	TGTGCCAGCAGCTTAGTTGGGGGGGGAACTGAAGCTTTCTTT	TRBV7-8	TRBJ1-1	.	few